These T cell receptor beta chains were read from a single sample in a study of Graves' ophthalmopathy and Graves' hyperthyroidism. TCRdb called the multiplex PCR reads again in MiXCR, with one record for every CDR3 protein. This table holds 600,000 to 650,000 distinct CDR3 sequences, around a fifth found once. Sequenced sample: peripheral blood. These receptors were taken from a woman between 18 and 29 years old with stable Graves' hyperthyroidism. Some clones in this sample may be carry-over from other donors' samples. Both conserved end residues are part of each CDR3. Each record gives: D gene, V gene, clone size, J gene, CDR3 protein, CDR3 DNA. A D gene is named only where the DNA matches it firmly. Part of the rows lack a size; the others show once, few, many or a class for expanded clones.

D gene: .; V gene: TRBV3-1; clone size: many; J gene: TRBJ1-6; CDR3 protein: CASSQAWNNNSPLHF; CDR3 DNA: TGTGCCAGCAGCCAAGCATGGAATAATAATTCACCCCTCCACTTT
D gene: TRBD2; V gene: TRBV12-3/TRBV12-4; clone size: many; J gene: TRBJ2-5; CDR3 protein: CASSSSSGGGETQYF; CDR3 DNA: TGTGCCAGCAGTTCGTCTAGCGGGGGGGGAGAGACCCAGTACTTC
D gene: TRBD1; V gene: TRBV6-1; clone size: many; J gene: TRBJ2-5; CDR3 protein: CASSEFSRGQKETQYF; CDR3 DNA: TGTGCCAGCAGTGAATTCAGCAGGGGGCAGAAAGAGACCCAGTACTTC
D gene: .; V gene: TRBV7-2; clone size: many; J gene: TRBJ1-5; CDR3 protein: CASSLGRYSNQPQHF; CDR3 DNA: TGTGCCAGCAGCTTAGGCCGGTATAGCAATCAGCCCCAGCATTTT
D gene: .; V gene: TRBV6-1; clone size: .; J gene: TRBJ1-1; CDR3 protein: CASRTRTASYTEAFF; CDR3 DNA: TGTGCCAGCAGAACGAGGACAGCTTCTTACACTGAAGCTTTCTTT
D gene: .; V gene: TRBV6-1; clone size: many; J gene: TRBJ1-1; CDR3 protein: CASTRLMNTEAFF; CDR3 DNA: TGTGCCAGCACGCGGCTCATGAACACTGAAGCTTTCTTT
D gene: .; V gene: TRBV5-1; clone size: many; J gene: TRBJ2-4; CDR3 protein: CASSLAEYGVAKNIKYF; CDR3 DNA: TGCGCCAGCAGCTTGGCCGAGTACGGGGTAGCCAAAAACATTAAGTACTTC
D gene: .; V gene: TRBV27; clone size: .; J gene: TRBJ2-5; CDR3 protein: CASSLHSSYLPETQYF; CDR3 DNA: TGTGCCAGCAGTCTGCATAGTAGCTATTTACCAGAGACCCAGTACTTC
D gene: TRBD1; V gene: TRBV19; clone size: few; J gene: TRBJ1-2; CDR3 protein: CASSRWDSYGYTF; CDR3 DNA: TGTGCCAGTAGTCGGTGGGACAGCTATGGCTACACCTTC
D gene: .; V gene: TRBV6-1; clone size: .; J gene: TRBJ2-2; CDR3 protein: CASRISGAGGELFF; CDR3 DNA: TGTGCCAGCAGGATATCGGGGGCGGGCGGGGAGCTGTTTTTT
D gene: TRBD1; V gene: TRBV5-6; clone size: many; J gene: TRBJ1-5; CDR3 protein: CASSTVGDRGNQPQHF; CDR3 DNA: TGTGCCAGCAGCACGGTAGGGGACAGGGGCAATCAGCCCCAGCATTTT
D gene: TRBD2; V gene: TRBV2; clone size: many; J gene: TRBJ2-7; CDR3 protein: CASRDRDYSYEQYF; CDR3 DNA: TGTGCCAGCAGAGACCGGGACTACTCCTACGAGCAGTACTTC
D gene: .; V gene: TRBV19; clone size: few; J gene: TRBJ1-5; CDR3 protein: CASSLTQGPQPQHF; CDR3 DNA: TGTGCCAGTTCTCTAACCCAGGGTCCTCAGCCCCAGCATTTT
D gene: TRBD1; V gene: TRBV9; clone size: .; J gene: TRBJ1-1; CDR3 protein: CASSAQGQGASTEAFF; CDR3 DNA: TGTGCCAGCAGCGCACAAGGACAGGGGGCGAGTACTGAAGCTTTCTTT
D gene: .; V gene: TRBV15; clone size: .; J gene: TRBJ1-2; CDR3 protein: CATATLGYGYTF; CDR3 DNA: TGTGCCACCGCGACCTTGGGCTATGGCTACACCTTC
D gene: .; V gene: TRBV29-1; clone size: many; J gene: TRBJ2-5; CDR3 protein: CSGQGLQETQYF; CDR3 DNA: TGCAGCGGGCAAGGGCTACAAGAGACCCAGTACTTC
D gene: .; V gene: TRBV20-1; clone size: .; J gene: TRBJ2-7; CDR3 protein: CSVPGRENIGEQYF; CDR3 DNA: TGCAGTGTACCGGGACGGGAAAATATTGGAGAGCAGTACTTC